This entry concerns a single T cell receptor (beta chain). Its binding antigen is unknown. There are no base qualities to consult, and no much larger clone falls within one base. To prepare the library, PCR was applied. Sequencing instrument: Illumina HiSeq 2500. Molecular barcoding was employed in the preparation of TCR libraries, with unique molecular identifiers being used to normalize TCRbeta repertoire quantification. TCRdb ran its own pipeline on the public reads, namely fastp trimming at Q25 and MiXCR clone calling, and kept in-frame beta chains. Merged by CDR3 protein, the rows form single entries marked with the most common genes and DNA. The sample profile shows fewer than 85,000 distinct CDR3 sequences; about 14% of them were found once. Around 26% of the sample belongs to the ten largest clones. The label giving this sample's treatment or condition can be read as: allogeneic hematopoietic cell transplantation with graft depleted of TCRalphabeta T cells and CD19 B cells. Transplant recipients were children who received TCRalphabeta/CD19-depleted allogeneic hematopoietic cell grafts.

CDR3 length: 13 amino acids, cysteine to phenylalanine. Only the CDR3 DNA is retained, 39 bases long and in frame from the first base. Trimming removed 4 bases from V and 4 bases from J, leaving 7 bases between the germline ends. The germline V gene specifies SGHDN as CDR1 and FVKESK as CDR2. The data were obtained in a study of T-cell reconstitution after alpha-beta-depleted transplantation in children listed by TCRdb under 2016. Regarding the study in general: The study quantitatively tracked T-cell immune reconstitution after TCRalphabeta/CD19-depleted allogeneic hematopoietic cell transplantation in children using TCR repertoire profiling.

Points the paper makes about the study in general: In some patients, the high TCRbeta diversity seen at day 60 was put down to recipient T cells and intrathymic progenitors that had survived conditioning. About two months after transplant, the apparently early recovery of alphabetaT-cell counts reportedly depended on just several hundred clones that had expanded rapidly and came from non-depleted graft cells. Over the following months the frequencies of hyperexpanded clones went down, and after one year T-cell counts and TCRbeta diversity were mostly credited to newly produced T cells.

The chain joins TRBV14 to TRBJ1-4; there is no confident call for the D gene. This clonotype was sampled from a male patient aged 2 to 10 who had a stem cell transplant for acute lymphoblastic leukemia, so the T cells may come from the graft donor. Material: PBMCs, mostly from graft donor cells, obtained 180 days after TCRalphabeta/CD19-depleted stem cell transplant. The DNA is TGTGCCAGCAGCCGGAACTATAATGAAAAACTGTTTTTT. It translates to CASSRNYNEKLFF. Extended through the reference TRBV14 and TRBJ1-4 proteins, this CDR3 yields the full variable domain: EAGVTQFPSHSVIEKGQTVTLRCDPISGHDNLYWYRRVMGKEIKFLLHFVKESKQDESGMPNNRFLAERTGGTYSTLKVQPAELEDSGVYFCASSRNYNEKLFFGSGTQLSVL.